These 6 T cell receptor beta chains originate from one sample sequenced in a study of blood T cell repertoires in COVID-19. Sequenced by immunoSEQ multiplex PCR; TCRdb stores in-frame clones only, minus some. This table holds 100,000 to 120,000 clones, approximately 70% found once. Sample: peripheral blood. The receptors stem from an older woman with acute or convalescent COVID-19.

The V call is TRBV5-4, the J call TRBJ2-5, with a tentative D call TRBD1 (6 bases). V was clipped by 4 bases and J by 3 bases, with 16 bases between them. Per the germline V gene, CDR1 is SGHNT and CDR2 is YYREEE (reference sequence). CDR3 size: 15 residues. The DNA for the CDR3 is TGTGCCAGCAGCGCGCGCAGGACAGCCAAAGAGACCCAGTACTTC. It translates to CASSARRTAKETQYF.

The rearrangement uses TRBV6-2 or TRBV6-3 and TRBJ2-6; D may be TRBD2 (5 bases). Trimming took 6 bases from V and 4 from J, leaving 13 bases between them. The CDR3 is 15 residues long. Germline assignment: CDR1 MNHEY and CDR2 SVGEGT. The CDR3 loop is CASRPRGVGANVLTF. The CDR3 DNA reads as TGTGCCAGCAGGCCTCGGGGTGTCGGGGCCAACGTCCTGACTTTC.

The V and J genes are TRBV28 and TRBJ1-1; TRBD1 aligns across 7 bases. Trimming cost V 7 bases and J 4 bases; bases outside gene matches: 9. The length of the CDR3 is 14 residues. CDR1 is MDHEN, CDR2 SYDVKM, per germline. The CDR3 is CASIVQGSGTEAFF. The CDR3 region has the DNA TGTGCCAGCATCGTACAGGGGTCAGGCACTGAAGCTTTCTTT.

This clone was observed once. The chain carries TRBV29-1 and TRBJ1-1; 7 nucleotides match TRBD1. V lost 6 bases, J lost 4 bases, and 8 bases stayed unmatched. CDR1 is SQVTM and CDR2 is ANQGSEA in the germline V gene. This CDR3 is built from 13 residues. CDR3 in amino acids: CSVARGDSTEAFF. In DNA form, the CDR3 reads TGCAGCGTCGCCAGGGGGGACAGCACTGAAGCTTTCTTT.

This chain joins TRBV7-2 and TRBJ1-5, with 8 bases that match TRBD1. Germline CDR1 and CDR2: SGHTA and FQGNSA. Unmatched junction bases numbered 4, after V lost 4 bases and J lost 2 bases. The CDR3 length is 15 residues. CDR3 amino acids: CASSSGQGGNQPQHF. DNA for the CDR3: TGTGCCAGCAGCTCCGGACAGGGAGGCAATCAGCCCCAGCATTTT. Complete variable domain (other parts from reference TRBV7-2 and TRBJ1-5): GAGVSQSPSNKVTEKGKDVELRCDPISGHTALYWYRQSLGQGLEFLIYFQGNSAPDKSGLPSDRFSAERTGGSVSTLTIQRTQQEDSAVYLCASSSGQGGNQPQHFGDGTRLSIL.

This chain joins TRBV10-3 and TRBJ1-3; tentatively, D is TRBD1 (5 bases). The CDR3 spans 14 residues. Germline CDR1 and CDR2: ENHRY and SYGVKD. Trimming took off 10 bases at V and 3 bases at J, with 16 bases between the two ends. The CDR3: CATRPGNLGNTIYF. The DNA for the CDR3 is TGTGCCACCAGACCAGGGAACCTTGGAAACACCATATATTTT.